The sequence of this T cell receptor beta chain was determined in a study of vaccination and CD4 T cells after COVID-19. Stated treatment: approximately 11-day PBMC culture with coronavirus spike peptide pools or control peptides (ViraFEST assay). A note on this clonotype: Its antigen is currently unknown.

Cultured CD4+ T cell DNA was sequenced using the Oncomine TCR Beta short-read assay. TCRdb analysed the PCR reads with MiXCR anew, one entry per CDR3 protein. The sample includes 17,000 or so distinct CDR3 sequences, 20% to 25% of them seen just once. Specimen: cultured CD4+ T cells from blood. This clonotype was sampled from a human donor with COVID-19.

CDR3 in DNA: TGTGCCAGCTCACCACGGGCGACAGGGTTAGGGGCAGATACGCAGTATTTT. Protein: CASSPRATGLGADTQYF. The rearrangement joins TRBV18 to TRBJ2-3, with 7 bases fitting TRBD1. This CDR3 is 17 amino acids long. CDR1 is KGHSH, CDR2 LQKENI, per germline. The trim removed 1 base at V and 4 bases at J, leaving 11 bases unmatched.